This T cell receptor beta chain was captured in a study of CD8 T cells in Susac syndrome. Reverse transcription of about 0.45 to 1 ug RNA was carried out with random hexamers. TCRdb reanalysed the immunoSEQ multiplex PCR reads using MiXCR and keeps one entry per CDR3 protein. The profile shows around 160,000 distinct CDR3 sequences, just under 95% of them singletons. CDR1 is SEHNR and CDR2 is FQNEAQ in the germline V gene (reference sequence). This CDR3 region has 15 residues. Between the trimmed V and J ends, which lost 1 base and 13 bases, there was a span of 19 bases. This TCR was recovered from a human donor in good health. The source material was CD4+ T cells from PBMCs. V gene TRBV7-9 combines with J gene TRBJ2-2; D not certain. CDR3 region: CASSLGVEAHSGLFF. CDR3 DNA: TGTGCCAGCAGCTTAGGTGTAGAAGCGCACTCCGGGCTGTTTTTT. Full variable domain (missing parts from reference TRBV7-9 and TRBJ2-2): DTGVSQNPRHKITKRGQNVTFRCDPISEHNRLYWYRQTLGQGPEFLTYFQNEAQLEKSRLLSDRFSAERPKGSFSTLEIQRTEQGDSAMYLCASSLGVEAHSGLFFGEGSRLTVL.